These 18 T cell receptor beta chains share one sample of origin, sequenced in a study of blood T cells in healthy people across ages. PCR was performed a second time for about 6 to 12 cycles using a sample-barcoded 5' primer and a J-beta primer mix. Using its own MiXCR run on the 5' RACE reads, TCRdb lists one record per CDR3 protein. The data hold 450,000 to 650,000 distinct CDR3 sequences, with 24% observed a single time. Separately, the same data were catalogued under a study of T cells of mothers and their children.

Sequencing was carried out using blood. These receptors were collected from a boy younger than 18 in good health.

V is TRBV7-8 and J is TRBJ2-3; 8 positions agree with TRBD1. This CDR3 spans 14 amino acids. Germline CDR1 and CDR2: SGHVS and FQNEAQ. Trimming removed 5 bases from V and 9 bases from J; junction bases left unmatched: 10. DNA of the CDR3: TGTGCCAGCAGCCCGCCGGACAGGGCGGGGACGCAGTATTTT. It is translated as CASSPPDRAGTQYF.

This sequence joins TRBV7-2 and TRBJ1-4; 8 bases align to TRBD1. Germline CDR1 and CDR2: SGHTA and FQGNSA. CDR3 length: 16 amino acids. The V segment lost 5 bases and the J segment 7 bases; nucleotides outside the gene matches: 12. CDR3 residues: CASSLSSRGLGEKLFF. DNA for the CDR3: TGTGCCAGCAGCCTTAGCAGCAGGGGGCTAGGTGAAAAACTGTTTTTT.

This chain links TRBV4-3 with TRBJ1-2; D gene ambiguous. The CDR3 has 16 residues. V dropped 0 bases and J dropped 0 bases, with 11 bases sitting between them. Germline V CDR1 and CDR2: LGHNA, YSLEER. The CDR3 reads CASSQDRHTSNYGYTF. Written as DNA, the CDR3 is TGCGCCAGCAGCCAAGATCGACACACATCTAACTATGGCTACACCTTC.

The rearrangement links TRBV10-3 to TRBJ1-1; D is unresolved. The length of the CDR3 is 16 residues. Per germline, CDR1 ENHRY and CDR2 SYGVKD. Trimming cost V 2 bases and J 3 bases, with 16 bases left between them. CDR3 nucleotide sequence: TGTGCCATCAGTGAGCTGGCGGGTATTGGATACACTGAAGCTTTCTTT. Its translation is CAISELAGIGYTEAFF.

V and J are TRBV7-2 and TRBJ2-7; the D gene could be TRBD1 or TRBD2 (5 bases each). Germline lookup yields CDR1 SGHTA and CDR2 FQGNSA. V lost 0 bases and J lost 3, with 15 bases in between. This CDR3 is built from 16 residues. The CDR3 region has the DNA TGTGCCAGCAGCTTAGCGGGGCCCGGGGCATTCTACGAGCAGTACTTC. Protein sequence: CASSLAGPGAFYEQYF. The variable domain in full, with the rest retrieved from reference TRBV7-2 and TRBJ2-7, is GAGVSQSPSNKVTEKGKDVELRCDPISGHTALYWYRQSLGQGLEFLIYFQGNSAPDKSGLPSDRFSAERTGGSVSTLTIQRTQQEDSAVYLCASSLAGPGAFYEQYFGPGTRLTVT.

This clonotype was found once. This chain uses TRBV28 with TRBJ2-5, with 11 bases fitting TRBD1. The DNA end is a closer match to TRBJ2-1, so the J assignment may be wrong. The CDR3 covers 16 residues. Germline V CDR1 and CDR2: MDHEN, SYDVKM. The CDR3 sequence is CASRTDRGRRFNEQFF. The CDR3, as DNA: TGTGCCAGCAGAACGGACAGGGGGCGCAGGTTCAATGAGCAGTTCTTC.

This chain uses TRBV7-8 with TRBJ2-3, with 12 nucleotides matching TRBD2. The CDR3 sequence is 19 residues long. V shed 3 bases and J 0 bases; nucleotides not matched to a gene: 10. CDR1 is SGHVS and CDR2 is FQNEAQ in the germline V gene. CDR3 bases: TGTGCCAGCAGCTTTGCCTCCTCTAGCGGGAGGGTTAGCACAGATACGCAGTATTTT. This translates into CASSFASSSGRVSTDTQYF.

V and J are TRBV6-1 and TRBJ1-5, with D possibly matching TRBD1 (5 bases). Trimming stripped 11 bases from V and 4 bases from J, with 15 bases between. The CDR3 has 13 residues. Per germline, CDR1 MNHNS and CDR2 SASEGT. The CDR3 bases are TGTGCCGCAGCCTGGGGGAGTAATCAGCCCCAGCATTTT. Translation: CAAAWGSNQPQHF.

CDR3 DNA sequence: TGTGCCAGCAGACAGATATTTAGCGGTCCCTACGAGCAGTACTTC. Encoded protein: CASRQIFSGPYEQYF. This chain joins TRBV6-2 or TRBV6-3 and TRBJ2-5; maybe TRBD2 (6 bases). The end of the DNA fits TRBJ2-7 better, so the J call may be wrong. The CDR3 extends over 15 amino acids. Germline V gene lookup returns CDR1 MNHEY and CDR2 SVGEGT.

This rearrangement joins TRBV28 to TRBJ2-4; D is possibly TRBD1 (7 bases). V lost 2 bases and J lost 1, with 12 bases in between. The CDR3 is made up of 16 amino acids. CDR1 is MDHEN and CDR2 is SYDVKM in the germline V gene. CDR3 in DNA: TGTGCCAGCAGTTTAATGGCAGGGGGGGCCAAAAACATTCAGTACTTC. It encodes CASSLMAGGAKNIQYF. Filled out from reference TRBV28 and TRBJ2-4, the complete variable domain reads DVKVTQSSRYLVKRTGEKVFLECVQDMDHENMFWYRQDPGLGLRLIYFSYDVKMKEKGDIPEGYSVSREKKERFSLILESASTNQTSMYLCASSLMAGGAKNIQYFGAGTRLSVL.

J is TRBJ2-2 and V is TRBV7-9; either TRBD1 or TRBD2 may fit D (5 bases each). The ends were cut back, 5 bases at V and 3 bases at J, with 19 bases in the middle. Looked up from germline, CDR1 is SEHNR and CDR2 is FQNEAQ (reference sequence). CDR3 size: 17 residues. The CDR3 here is CASSAPRKRGDTGELFF. CDR3 coding DNA: TGTGCCAGCAGCGCCCCCCGGAAGAGAGGGGACACCGGGGAGCTGTTTTTT.

This chain links TRBV12-3 or TRBV12-4 with TRBJ2-5; 14 nucleotides line up with TRBD2. Near its end, the DNA agrees better with TRBJ2-7, so the J call may be wrong. The length of the CDR3 is 15 residues. The CDR3 DNA reads as TGTGCCAGCAGCAACGCGGGACTAGCGGGGGTCGAGCAGTACTTC. Translated, it gives CASSNAGLAGVEQYF.

The table lists this clonotype with a few counts. Its ends do not fully match the called genes, so a read error is possible. The V call is TRBV5-6, the J call TRBJ2-7, with D unresolved. This CDR3 is built from 12 residues. The germline V gene encodes CDR1 SGHDT and CDR2 YYEEEE. The CDR3, as DNA: TGTGCCAGCAGTTGGAGCTCCTGCGAGCAGTACTTC. It is translated as CASSWSSCEQYF.

The rearrangement uses TRBV20-1 and TRBJ2-5; TRBD2 agrees at 8 bases. The V gene's germline CDR1 is DFQATT and CDR2 SNEGSKA (reference sequence). The CDR3 spans 15 residues. V shed 5 bases, J shed 4 bases, and the junction held 12 bases outside the gene matches. The CDR3 bases are TGCAGTGCTTACACTAGCGGAATCGGAGGAGAGACCCAGTACTTC. Residues: CSAYTSGIGGETQYF.

A few counts support this clonotype. The CDR3 here is CATSDGQGDPFYEQYF. The DNA for the CDR3 is TGTGCCACCAGTGACGGACAGGGCGACCCTTTTTACGAGCAGTACTTC. This chain joins TRBV24-1 and TRBJ2-7, with TRBD1 matching 8 bases. The germline V gene encodes CDR1 KGHDR and CDR2 SFDVKD. V lost 4 bases to trimming and J lost 4 bases; unmatched junction nucleotides: 11. The CDR3 has 16 residues.

The chain employs TRBV10-3 and TRBJ2-5, with D perhaps being TRBD1 or TRBD2 (5 bases each). This CDR3 is built from 15 residues. The germline gives CDR1 ENHRY, CDR2 SYGVKD. V lost 3 bases and J 4 bases, leaving 15 bases between the germline ends. The DNA for the CDR3 is TGTGCCATCAGTGATACGGGCCAGGGACGAGAGACCCAGTACTTC. Residues: CAISDTGQGRETQYF.

The chain joins TRBV29-1 to TRBJ2-5, with D maybe TRBD2 (5 bases). V was trimmed by 3 bases and J by 4 bases, leaving 12 bases between them. This CDR3 region has 13 residues. Germline V lookup: CDR1 SQVTM, CDR2 ANQGSEA. The CDR3 loop reads CSVDPPSLETQYF. The CDR3 bases are TGCAGCGTTGATCCCCCTAGCTTAGAGACCCAGTACTTC.

Only a few counts were recorded for this clonotype. The chain recombines TRBV7-2 with TRBJ1-1; the D gene is possibly TRBD1 (6 bases). The CDR3 has 14 amino acids. V was pared by 3 bases and J by 4 bases, with 12 bases between. Germline V gene sequence: CDR1 SGHTA, CDR2 FQGNSA. DNA of the CDR3: TGTGCCAGCAGCTTTGATCGGGGGCCCACTGAAGCTTTCTTT. Translated, it gives CASSFDRGPTEAFF.